A single sample is the source of the 29 T cell receptor beta chains below, sequenced in a study of molecular identifiers for immune sequencing clone quantification. TCRdb re-derived calls from the PCR reads in MiXCR, one entry per CDR3 protein. The sample has approximately 550,000 distinct CDR3 sequences, roughly 24% seen once; the top ten hold around 0.76%. Material: naive CD8+ T cells from blood, with Jurkat cell RNA spiked in. Subset specified: FACS-sorted CD8+CD4-CCR7+CD45RA+ naive T cells. The receptors shown here come from a human donor in good health. Some libraries in this study had Jurkat cell RNA spiked in.

Comment on this clonotype: The junction does not match germline at one end; this may be a read error. The chain uses TRBV29-1 and TRBJ2-1; 7 nucleotides align to TRBD2. The CDR3 is 20 amino acids. From germline, CDR1 is SQVTM and CDR2 ANQGSEA. The chain's CDR3 is CSVEDWGSSGLIQRTGEQLF. For the CDR3, the DNA is TGCAGCGTTGAAGATTGGGGGTCTAGCGGCCTAATACAGCGTACAGGTGAGCAGCTCTTC.

This chain links TRBV7-9 with TRBJ1-1; maybe TRBD1 (5 bases). With 4 bases removed from V and 4 bases from J, the gap between germline ends came to 19 bases. Per germline, CDR1 SEHNR and CDR2 FQNEAQ (reference sequence). The CDR3 covers 16 residues. The CDR3 bases are TGTGCCAGCAGCTCAACCCAGGGTGGATATAGCACTGAAGCTTTCTTT. Amino acids: CASSSTQGGYSTEAFF.

This clonotype was counted only a few times. The chain employs TRBV7-2 and TRBJ2-7, with 7 positions matching TRBD1. The V and J ends lost 3 bases and 1 base, in that order; junction bases with no gene match: 6. The germline gives CDR1 SGHTA, CDR2 FQGNSA. The CDR3 covers 15 residues. CDR3: CASSLERTGSYEQYF. Written as DNA, the CDR3 is TGTGCCAGCAGCTTGGAAAGGACAGGTTCCTACGAGCAGTACTTC.

This clonotype was detected a few times. The chain links TRBV27 to TRBJ1-1; unclear D gene. This CDR3 contains 13 residues. V lost 6 bases and J 4 bases, leaving 12 bases between the germline ends. Germline loops: CDR1 MNHEY, CDR2 SMNVEV (reference sequence). The CDR3 sequence: CASSERLSTEAFF. For the CDR3, the DNA is TGTGCCAGCAGCGAGAGGCTTTCCACTGAAGCTTTCTTT.

There are a few counts of this clonotype. The J gene is TRBJ2-4, the V gene TRBV14, with 9 positions matching TRBD1. The CDR3 extends over 20 amino acids. Germline-derived CDR1 and CDR2 are SGHDN and FVKESK. The V segment lost 1 base and the J segment 0 bases; nucleotides outside the gene matches: 13. The CDR3 DNA reads TGTGCCAGCAGCCAAGCGTGGGACAGGGAAGGGATCCTAGCCAAAAACATTCAGTACTTC. It translates to CASSQAWDREGILAKNIQYF.

For this clonotype: A read error is possible here, since a much larger clone lies one base away. The chain employs TRBV30 and TRBJ2-2, with 7 positions matching TRBD1. The CDR3 consists of 14 residues. In germline, CDR1 is GTSNPN, CDR2 SVGIG (reference sequence). The CDR3 sequence is CAWTGQGDTGELLF. The DNA of the CDR3 is TGTGCCTGGACGGGTCAGGGGGACACCGGGGAGCTGCTTTTT. Full variable domain (missing parts from reference TRBV30 and TRBJ2-2): SQTIHQWPATLVQPVGSPLSLECTVEGTSNPNLYWYRQAAGRGLQLLFYSVGIGQISSEVPQNLSASRPQDRQFILSSKKLLLSDSGFYLCAWTGQGDTGELLFGEGSRLTVL.

The rearrangement links TRBV19 to TRBJ2-3, with D possibly matching TRBD2 (5 bases). The germline gives CDR1 LNHDA, CDR2 SQIVND (reference sequence). This CDR3 is 13 amino acids long. With 3 bases removed from V and 4 bases from J, the gap between germline ends came to 8 bases. The DNA of the CDR3 is TGTGCCAGTAGTATCGACGGGGCAGATACGCAGTATTTT. Amino acid sequence: CASSIDGADTQYF.

This clonotype was detected ten times or more. The chain is built from TRBV19 and TRBJ1-4; 8 nucleotides agree with TRBD1. J gave up 7 bases and V 3 bases, and 16 bases lay outside the gene matches. Germline CDR1 is LNHDA and CDR2 is SQIVND (reference sequence). The CDR3 is 18 residues long. The CDR3 DNA reads as TGTGCCAGTAGTATGTCTGCAGGGGGCGTTTTGGTTGGTGAAAAACTGTTTTTT. Translated, it gives CASSMSAGGVLVGEKLFF.

The V call is TRBV4-3, the J call TRBJ2-1; weak D call: TRBD1 (6 bases). Germline V gives CDR1 LGHNA, CDR2 YSLEER. V gave up 0 bases and J gave up 9 bases, with 18 bases separating them. This CDR3 region has 16 residues. The CDR3 nucleotides read TGCGCCAGCAGCCAAGATAGGGCAGGGGCCAATGTTGAGCAGTTCTTC. Protein product: CASSQDRAGANVEQFF.

This clonotype was seen only a few times. The V gene is TRBV9, the J gene TRBJ1-1; D uncertain. The CDR3 has 14 residues. CDR1 and CDR2 from the germline V gene are SGDLS and YYNGEE. The V gene lost 3 bases and the J gene lost 6 bases, with 15 bases spanning the gap. This chain's CDR3 is CASSGTGLGAEAFF. CDR3 sequence (DNA): TGTGCCAGCAGCGGGACGGGCCTCGGCGCTGAAGCTTTCTTT.

In the case of this clonotype: A junction boundary mismatches the germline segment, possibly from a read error. The chain is built from TRBV6-2 or TRBV6-3 and TRBJ2-7; 9 bases fit TRBD1. The germline V gene encodes CDR1 MNHEY and CDR2 SVGEGT. This CDR3 spans 15 amino acids. Here the CDR3 DNA reads TGTGCCAGCAATCCTCCGGGACAGGGCTCCTACGCGCAGTACTTC. This encodes CASNPPGQGSYAQYF.

Comments on this clonotype: This clone may be a read error of a much larger clone one base away. CDR3 region: CASSLIHTATQYF. As DNA, the CDR3 is TGTGCCAGCAGCTTAATACACACAGCTACGCAGTATTTT. The gene calls are TRBV7-2 and TRBJ2-3; D not resolved. The CDR3 runs to 13 residues. Germline CDR1 is SGHTA and CDR2 is FQGNSA.

This chain links TRBV6-5 with TRBJ1-3, with D possibly TRBD1 on 6 matching bases. With 0 bases removed from V and 4 bases from J, the gap between germline ends came to 19 bases. The CDR3 is 18 residues long. Germline loops: CDR1 MNHEY, CDR2 SVGAGI. The CDR3 loop reads CASSYSMGRGAPGNTIYF. CDR3 DNA: TGTGCCAGCAGTTACTCGATGGGACGGGGGGCGCCGGGAAACACCATATATTTT.

About this clonotype itself: At one end the junction does not follow the germline gene, possibly because of a read error. V gene TRBV28 combines with J gene TRBJ1-2, with 9 bases fitting TRBD1. Germline CDR1 is MDHEN and CDR2 is SYDVKM. The CDR3 has 16 residues. In nucleotides, the CDR3 is TGTGACAGCAGTTTTTTTCGCACAGGGGGCGTAGAAGGCTACACCTTC. Translated: CDSSFFRTGGVEGYTF.

This clonotype was recorded many times. The V and J genes are TRBV28 and TRBJ2-6; 9 bases are shared with TRBD1. There are 19 residues in the CDR3. Germline V gene data show CDR1 as MDHEN and CDR2 as SYDVKM. J was trimmed by 0 bases and V by 1 base; bases with no gene match: 7. CDR3 loop: CASSLYLGTGHSGANVLTF. DNA for the CDR3: TGTGCCAGCAGTTTATATCTAGGGACAGGGCACTCTGGGGCCAACGTCCTGACTTTC.

This clonotype has ten or more counts. This chain uses TRBV4-1 with TRBJ1-1, with 7 bases matching TRBD1. V lost 4 bases and J lost 8; bases outside the gene matches: 7. This CDR3 contains 13 residues. Germline V gene sequence: CDR1 MGHRA, CDR2 YSYEKL. The CDR3 nucleotides are TGCGCCAGCAGCCCAAGACAGGGAGCGGAAGCTTTCTTT. It codes for CASSPRQGAEAFF.

This clonotype was counted only a few times. The rearrangement joins TRBV9 to TRBJ2-3; tentative D call: TRBD1 (5 bases). The ends were cut back, 3 bases at V and 3 bases at J, with 17 bases in the middle. The V gene's germline CDR1 is SGDLS and CDR2 YYNGEE. The CDR3 sequence is 16 residues long. CDR3 sequence (DNA): TGTGCCAGCAGCGAGTTTGGGCAGGGTGGAACAGATACGCAGTATTTT. Its translation is CASSEFGQGGTDTQYF.

The chain carries TRBV27 and TRBJ2-7; 7 bases align to TRBD1. CDR3 length: 13 amino acids. Germline CDR1 and CDR2: MNHEY and SMNVEV (reference sequence). With V trimmed by 3 bases and J by 8 bases, 7 bases remained unmatched. In nucleotides, the CDR3 is TGTGCCAGCAGTTTCTTCGGGACAGCTAAGCAGTACTTC. Amino acids: CASSFFGTAKQYF.

This chain uses TRBV4-1 with TRBJ1-1, with a weak D call TRBD1 (5 bases). The CDR3 totals 14 residues. V was cut by 2 bases and J by 8 bases, with 15 bases left in between. In germline, CDR1 is MGHRA, CDR2 YSYEKL. CDR3 bases: TGCGCCAGCAGCCAAAACCGACAGCATTACGAAGCTTTCTTT. This codes for CASSQNRQHYEAFF.

In its sample, this clonotype was seen a few times. A read error may explain this, as a much larger clone is one base away. The V gene is TRBV28, the J gene TRBJ2-5, with 9 positions matching TRBD1. Unmatched junction bases numbered 9, after V lost 4 bases and J lost 9 bases. This CDR3 has 14 amino acids. CDR1 is MDHEN, CDR2 SYDVKM, per germline. CDR3 coding DNA: TGTGCCAGCAGTTCCTGGACAGGGGAGGAGCCCCAGTACTTC. It encodes CASSSWTGEEPQYF.

The chain carries TRBV30 and TRBJ2-3, with 9 positions matching TRBD1. This CDR3 has 15 amino acids. Germline trimming cut 7 bases from V and 2 bases from J; bases unmatched to any gene: 10. Germline CDR1 GTSNPN, CDR2 SVGIG (reference sequence). Here the CDR3 reads CASDRDRALTDTQYF. The CDR3 nucleotides are TGTGCCTCCGACCGGGACAGGGCCCTCACAGATACGCAGTATTTT.

This clonotype was counted many times. The V call is TRBV20-1, the J call TRBJ2-7; 9 bases match TRBD2. The CDR3 consists of 15 residues. V trimming: 8 bases; J trimming: 4 bases; junction bases outside the gene matches: 15. The germline CDR1 and CDR2 sequences are DFQATT and SNEGSKA (reference sequence). The CDR3 nucleotides read TGCAGTCTGATCCCGGCTAGCGGGGTGACATACGAGCAGTACTTC. This codes for CSLIPASGVTYEQYF.

This clonotype came up a few times. V and J are TRBV4-3 and TRBJ2-7; D is perhaps TRBD1 (6 bases). Germline-derived CDR1 and CDR2 are LGHNA and YSLEER. This CDR3 has 14 amino acids. V dropped 0 bases and J dropped 3 bases, with 9 bases sitting between them. CDR3 protein: CASSQDEGDYEQYF. CDR3 nucleotide sequence: TGCGCCAGCAGCCAAGATGAGGGGGACTACGAGCAGTACTTC.

This clonotype was recorded a few times. The chain recombines TRBV4-1 with TRBJ2-1; tentative D call: TRBD2 (5 bases). Germline CDR1 is MGHRA and CDR2 is YSYEKL. The V gene lost 1 base and the J gene lost 5 bases, with 9 bases spanning the gap. This CDR3 contains 14 residues. DNA of the CDR3: TGCGCCAGCAGCCAAGGAGGGATGGACAATGAGCAGTTCTTC. Its protein product is CASSQGGMDNEQFF.

The V call is TRBV29-1, the J call TRBJ1-2, with a tentative D call TRBD1 (5 bases). Germline V lookup: CDR1 SQVTM, CDR2 ANQGSEA. The CDR3 is made up of 11 amino acids. Between the trimmed V and J ends, which lost 6 bases and 7 bases, there was a span of 12 bases. This chain's CDR3 is CSVTGLGGYTF. CDR3 DNA sequence: TGCAGCGTCACAGGTCTCGGTGGCTACACCTTC. The variable domain in full, completed from reference TRBV29-1 and TRBJ1-2, reads SAVISQKPSRDICQRGTSLTIQCQVDSQVTMMFWYRQQPGQSLTLIATANQGSEATYESGFVIDKFPISRPNLTFSTLTVSNMSPEDSSIYLCSVTGLGGYTFGSGTRLTVV.

This chain links TRBV7-9 with TRBJ1-1; D is unresolved. Per the germline V gene, CDR1 is SEHNR and CDR2 is FQNEAQ (reference sequence). This CDR3 has 14 residues. The ends were cut back, 5 bases at V and 1 base at J, with 11 bases in the middle. CDR3 in DNA: TGTGCCAGCAGCCCGCCGGACTGGAACACTGAAGCTTTCTTT. Translated: CASSPPDWNTEAFF. Filled out from reference TRBV7-9 and TRBJ1-1, the complete variable domain reads DTGVSQNPRHKITKRGQNVTFRCDPISEHNRLYWYRQTLGQGPEFLTYFQNEAQLEKSRLLSDRFSAERPKGSFSTLEIQRTEQGDSAMYLCASSPPDWNTEAFFGQGTRLTVV.

V is TRBV7-6 and J is TRBJ1-1; weak D call: TRBD1 (5 bases). Germline-derived CDR1 and CDR2 are SGHVS and FNYEAQ. The CDR3 length is 14 residues. V was clipped by 1 base and J by 10 bases, with 16 bases between them. The CDR3 spells CASSLDGDGAVAFF. For the CDR3, the DNA is TGTGCCAGCAGCTTAGATGGTGATGGGGCTGTAGCTTTCTTT.

This clonotype was observed at least ten times. The chain has TRBV2 and TRBJ2-3; D is perhaps TRBD1 or TRBD2 (7 bases each). Trimming stripped 8 bases from V and 2 bases from J, with 17 bases between. Germline V CDR1 and CDR2: SNHLY, FYNNEI. The CDR3 is 15 residues long. CDR3 amino acids: CASLGRGPSTDTQYF. In DNA form, the CDR3 reads TGTGCCAGCCTTGGGAGGGGGCCTTCCACAGATACGCAGTATTTT.

The chain combines TRBV20-1 with TRBJ2-5; D is unclear. The CDR3 sequence is 19 residues long. Trimming cost V 1 base and J 7 bases, with 31 bases left between them. CDR1 and CDR2 (germline): DFQATT, SNEGSKA (reference sequence). CDR3 sequence: CSARGDYRLESYLPPTQYF. CDR3 in DNA: TGCAGTGCTAGAGGAGATTATCGTCTGGAGAGTTATTTACCACCGACCCAGTACTTC.